This is a list of T cell receptor beta chains from one sample in a study of blood T cell repertoires in COVID-19. This table comes from immunoSEQ multiplex PCR, and its TCRdb copy is limited to in-frame clones, with some not included. The data show approximately 260,000 clones, 84% seen once. Sequencing was performed on peripheral blood. The receptor set was obtained from a human donor in a cohort sampled during active COVID-19. Each CDR3 is given with its conserved first and last residue. A D gene is named only where the DNA matches it firmly. Size values are once, few and many counts, or a class for expanded clones, and some rows have none.

j_gene: TRBJ2-3; d_gene: NA; v_gene: TRBV10-3; abundance: NA; CDR3nt: TGTGCCATCAGTGGGGTGGAGGGTTTCGCAGATACGCAGTATTTT; CDR3aa: CAISGVEGFADTQYF
j_gene: TRBJ2-1; d_gene: TRBD2; v_gene: TRBV14; abundance: NA; CDR3nt: TGTGCCAGCAGCCAAGGCGGGAGAGGGAATGAGCAGTTCTTC; CDR3aa: CASSQGGRGNEQFF
j_gene: TRBJ2-5; d_gene: TRBD1; v_gene: TRBV24-1; abundance: NA; CDR3nt: TGTGCCACCAGTGATGATGGACAGGGGGCAGGGGAGACCCAGTACTTC; CDR3aa: CATSDDGQGAGETQYF
j_gene: TRBJ1-1; d_gene: NA; v_gene: TRBV6-2/TRBV6-3; abundance: few; CDR3nt: TGTGCCAGCAGTTATACGGGGCAGGGGACTGAAGCTTTCTTT; CDR3aa: CASSYTGQGTEAFF
j_gene: TRBJ1-4; d_gene: NA; v_gene: TRBV11-2; abundance: few; CDR3nt: TGTGCCAGCAGGCAGGGGAAAGAAAAACTGTTTTTT; CDR3aa: CASRQGKEKLFF
j_gene: TRBJ2-2; d_gene: NA; v_gene: TRBV7-8; abundance: NA; CDR3nt: TGTGCCAGTTCGACATTATCCACCGGGGAGCTGTTTTTT; CDR3aa: CASSTLSTGELFF
j_gene: TRBJ1-2; d_gene: NA; v_gene: TRBV6-5; abundance: NA; CDR3nt: TGTGCCAGCAGACCCACAGGGAACTATGGCTACACCTTC; CDR3aa: CASRPTGNYGYTF
j_gene: TRBJ2-3; d_gene: TRBD2; v_gene: TRBV19; abundance: NA; CDR3nt: TGTGCCAGTAGTATATGGCCCTCGGCGCGGGGGGGCATAGATACGCAGTATTTT; CDR3aa: CASSIWPSARGGIDTQYF
j_gene: TRBJ2-1; d_gene: TRBD2; v_gene: TRBV20-1; abundance: NA; CDR3nt: TGCAGTGCTAGTGGGGGGACTAGCGGGCGGAATGAGCAGTTCTTC; CDR3aa: CSASGGTSGRNEQFF
j_gene: TRBJ1-6; d_gene: NA; v_gene: TRBV6-2/TRBV6-3; abundance: NA; CDR3nt: TGTGCCAGCAGTTACTTTAGGAGCTCCTATAATTCACCCCTCCACTTT; CDR3aa: CASSYFRSSYNSPLHF
j_gene: TRBJ2-1; d_gene: NA; v_gene: TRBV14; abundance: NA; CDR3nt: TGTGCCAGCACGCTAGCCTCGGCCAATGAGCAGTTCTTC; CDR3aa: CASTLASANEQFF
j_gene: TRBJ1-3; d_gene: TRBD1; v_gene: TRBV20-1; abundance: NA; CDR3nt: TGCAGTGCTAGTAACAGGGGGAACACCATATATTTT; CDR3aa: CSASNRGNTIYF
j_gene: TRBJ2-3; d_gene: TRBD2; v_gene: TRBV5-1; abundance: NA; CDR3nt: TGCGCCAGCAGCTTGGCTCTCAGGACTAGCGGAGTACCAGATACGCAGTATTTT; CDR3aa: CASSLALRTSGVPDTQYF
j_gene: TRBJ2-7; d_gene: NA; v_gene: TRBV5-1; abundance: NA; CDR3nt: TGCGCCAGCAGGACGGACACCTCGGGGCAGTACTTC; CDR3aa: CASRTDTSGQYF
j_gene: TRBJ2-3; d_gene: NA; v_gene: TRBV27; abundance: many; CDR3nt: TGTGCCAGCAGTTCTCTAGCTAGCACAGATACGCAGTATTTT; CDR3aa: CASSSLASTDTQYF
j_gene: TRBJ2-5; d_gene: TRBD1; v_gene: TRBV14; abundance: NA; CDR3nt: TGTGCCAGCAGCCAAGCCGCAGGGGGTGGAGAGACCCAGTACTTC; CDR3aa: CASSQAAGGGETQYF
j_gene: TRBJ1-4; d_gene: NA; v_gene: TRBV2; abundance: NA; CDR3nt: TGTGCCAGCAGGACTTCGAGCACTAATGAAAAACTGTTTTTT; CDR3aa: CASRTSSTNEKLFF
j_gene: TRBJ2-5; d_gene: NA; v_gene: TRBV28; abundance: NA; CDR3nt: TGTGCCAGCAGTTTACCGCGCCAAGAGACCCAGTACTTC; CDR3aa: CASSLPRQETQYF
j_gene: TRBJ1-1; d_gene: NA; v_gene: TRBV19; abundance: NA; CDR3nt: TGTGCCAGTAGTATAGCGTCAGGGGTAACAACTGAAGCTTTCTTT; CDR3aa: CASSIASGVTTEAFF
j_gene: TRBJ2-3; d_gene: NA; v_gene: TRBV6-6; abundance: NA; CDR3nt: TGTGCCAGCAGTCACCTCACATCTAGGGATACGCAGTATTTT; CDR3aa: CASSHLTSRDTQYF
j_gene: TRBJ1-1; d_gene: TRBD1; v_gene: TRBV19; abundance: once; CDR3nt: TGTGCCAGTAGTTGGGACAGCAACACTGAAGCTTTCTTT; CDR3aa: CASSWDSNTEAFF
j_gene: TRBJ2-2; d_gene: NA; v_gene: TRBV24-1; abundance: NA; CDR3nt: TGTGCCACCGACGACTCGACTACCGGGGAGCTGTTTTTT; CDR3aa: CATDDSTTGELFF
j_gene: TRBJ1-4; d_gene: TRBD1; v_gene: TRBV4-2; abundance: NA; CDR3nt: TGTGCCAGCAGCCAAGAGGGACAGGGGTCGAATGAAAAACTGTTTTTT; CDR3aa: CASSQEGQGSNEKLFF
j_gene: TRBJ2-6; d_gene: TRBD1; v_gene: TRBV5-6; abundance: once; CDR3nt: TGTGCCAGTCGACAGGGGCCCCGGTCTGGGGCCAACGTCCTGACTTTC; CDR3aa: CASRQGPRSGANVLTF
j_gene: TRBJ2-3; d_gene: NA; v_gene: TRBV11-2; abundance: NA; CDR3nt: TGTGCCAGCAGCTTAGGCGGGGTTTACACAGATACGCAGTATTTT; CDR3aa: CASSLGGVYTDTQYF
j_gene: TRBJ2-7; d_gene: TRBD1; v_gene: TRBV6-5; abundance: NA; CDR3nt: TGTGCCAGCAGGTCGACGACAGGGGGTCGTTACGAGCAGTACTTC; CDR3aa: CASRSTTGGRYEQYF
j_gene: TRBJ2-2; d_gene: TRBD2; v_gene: TRBV3-1/TRBV3-2; abundance: once; CDR3nt: TGTGCCAGCAGCCCGAAGGGACTAGGAATACCGAACACCGGGGAGCTGTTTTTT; CDR3aa: CASSPKGLGIPNTGELFF
j_gene: TRBJ2-3; d_gene: NA; v_gene: TRBV18; abundance: NA; CDR3nt: TGTGCCAGCTCACCACAGGGAGGCGGGAGCACAGATACGCAGTATTTT; CDR3aa: CASSPQGGGSTDTQYF
j_gene: TRBJ2-5; d_gene: TRBD2; v_gene: TRBV7-9; abundance: NA; CDR3nt: TGTGCCAGCAGCTTAGCGCTAGCGGGAACGCCCCTGAGGAAAGAGACCCAGTACTTC; CDR3aa: CASSLALAGTPLRKETQYF
j_gene: TRBJ2-3; d_gene: NA; v_gene: TRBV25-1; abundance: once; CDR3nt: TGTGCCAGCAGTGGTCGTACAGGGTTTATCACAGATACGCAGTATTTT; CDR3aa: CASSGRTGFITDTQYF
j_gene: TRBJ2-7; d_gene: NA; v_gene: TRBV7-9; abundance: NA; CDR3nt: TGTGCCAGCAGCTTAGGATCTGGGAGGGAGCAGTACTTC; CDR3aa: CASSLGSGREQYF
j_gene: TRBJ1-1; d_gene: NA; v_gene: TRBV9; abundance: NA; CDR3nt: TGTGCCAGCAGCGCCTCAGTTGGGAACACTGAAGCTTTCTTT; CDR3aa: CASSASVGNTEAFF
j_gene: TRBJ1-2; d_gene: TRBD1; v_gene: TRBV7-8; abundance: NA; CDR3nt: TGTGCCAGCAGCCCGGGACAGGTTGAAGGCTACACCTTC; CDR3aa: CASSPGQVEGYTF
j_gene: TRBJ2-3; d_gene: NA; v_gene: TRBV1; abundance: NA; CDR3nt: TGCACCAGCAGCCATTCGGGGGGACTAGCGCCGAGTAATCCAGATACGCAGTATTTT; CDR3aa: CTSSHSGGLAPSNPDTQYF
j_gene: TRBJ2-2; d_gene: NA; v_gene: TRBV7-2; abundance: NA; CDR3nt: TGTGCCAGCAGCCTAGGACTCGATCGCACCGGGGAGCTGTTTTTT; CDR3aa: CASSLGLDRTGELFF
j_gene: TRBJ1-5; d_gene: TRBD1; v_gene: TRBV19; abundance: NA; CDR3nt: TGTGCCAGTAGACCTTTGACAGGGAGCAATCAGCCCCAGCATTTT; CDR3aa: CASRPLTGSNQPQHF
j_gene: TRBJ2-1; d_gene: TRBD2; v_gene: TRBV9; abundance: few; CDR3nt: TGTGCCAGCAGCGTGGCGGGAGAGTCCTACAATGAGCAGTTCTTC; CDR3aa: CASSVAGESYNEQFF
j_gene: TRBJ1-4; d_gene: NA; v_gene: TRBV11-2; abundance: NA; CDR3nt: TGTGCCAGCAGCGCCTCGGGCGGGGGAGGTGAAAAACTGTTTTTT; CDR3aa: CASSASGGGGEKLFF
j_gene: TRBJ2-7; d_gene: NA; v_gene: TRBV2; abundance: few; CDR3nt: TGTGCCAGCAAAATCAGGAATACCTACGAGCAGTACTTC; CDR3aa: CASKIRNTYEQYF
j_gene: TRBJ2-4; d_gene: TRBD1; v_gene: TRBV2; abundance: NA; CDR3nt: TGTGCCAGCAGTGGGGACAGGGGCGTTTTAAGCAAAAACATTCAGTACTTC; CDR3aa: CASSGDRGVLSKNIQYF
j_gene: TRBJ1-4; d_gene: NA; v_gene: TRBV19; abundance: NA; CDR3nt: TGTGCCAGTAGTCTCCAGGTTGCAACTAATGAAAAACTGTTTTTT; CDR3aa: CASSLQVATNEKLFF